This passage covers 11 T cell receptor beta chains from one sample sequenced in a study of cytomegalovirus exposure and HLA in healthy donors. The PCR made use of 60 Vbeta and 13 Jbeta primers. Libraries were prepared by immunoSEQ multiplex PCR; TCRdb keeps only in-frame clonotypes and omits some of them. The sample holds approximately 58,000 clones. Sequenced sample: PBMCs. The source of these receptors is a man aged 25 to 40 in good health and CMV-seropositive.

The chain recombines TRBV11-2 with TRBJ1-1; the D is unclear. The CDR3 runs 16 residues. Trimming left V 5 bases short and J 0 bases short, with 16 bases between. Germline V gene data show CDR1 as SGHAT and CDR2 as FQNNGV. The DNA of the CDR3 is TGTGCCAGCAGCCGTTTAACACGATGGTTGAACACTGAAGCTTTCTTT. It codes for CASSRLTRWLNTEAFF.

The chain uses TRBV2 and TRBJ2-3; 11 bases align to TRBD2. Looked up from germline, CDR1 is SNHLY and CDR2 is FYNNEI. The CDR3 totals 15 residues. V lost 4 bases and J lost 2; bases outside the gene matches: 2. The CDR3 nucleotides read TGTGCCAGCAGTGGACTAGCGGGAACCACAGATACGCAGTATTTT. This gives the protein CASSGLAGTTDTQYF.

This chain connects TRBV5-1 to TRBJ2-2, with TRBD1 matching 8 bases. With 3 bases clipped from V and 4 bases from J, the junction kept 5 bases outside the gene matches. The germline gives CDR1 SGHRS, CDR2 YFSETQ. CDR3 length: 15 amino acids. CDR3 loop: CASSSRTGITGELFF. In nucleotides, the CDR3 is TGCGCCAGCAGCTCGCGGACAGGGATCACCGGGGAGCTGTTTTTT.

The chain is built from TRBV19 and TRBJ1-4; D unclear. The CDR3 is made up of 14 amino acids. In germline, CDR1 is LNHDA, CDR2 SQIVND (reference sequence). Trimming stripped 5 bases from V and 0 bases from J, with 7 bases between. The CDR3 bases are TGTGCCAGTAGTTTGTCGGCAACTAATGAAAAACTGTTTTTT. Translation gives CASSLSATNEKLFF.

The chain has TRBV19 and TRBJ1-6, with D maybe TRBD1 (6 bases). V was trimmed by 8 bases and J by 4 bases, leaving 21 bases between them. Germline V gene data show CDR1 as LNHDA and CDR2 as SQIVND (reference sequence). This CDR3 has 17 residues. Here the CDR3 reads CASRDLLQGSYNSPLHF. CDR3 DNA sequence: TGTGCCAGTCGGGACCTACTCCAGGGGTCTTATAATTCACCCCTCCACTTT.

The chain has TRBV5-6 and TRBJ1-1, with D unclear. Trimming took 0 bases from V and 1 from J, leaving 7 bases between them. The germline V gene encodes CDR1 SGHDT and CDR2 YYEEEE. CDR3 size: 14 residues. The CDR3 DNA follows: TGTGCCAGCAGCTTGGTTGGCCAGAACACTGAAGCTTTCTTT. Translated, it gives CASSLVGQNTEAFF.

The genes are TRBV7-2 and TRBJ2-1; TRBD2 aligns across 14 bases. This CDR3 is built from 16 residues. V was pared by 4 bases and J by 5 bases, with 4 bases of the junction left unmatched. CDR1 SGHTA and CDR2 FQGNSA come from the germline V gene. DNA of the CDR3: TGTGCCAGCAGCTGGCCGGGACTAGCGGGAGACAATGAGCAGTTCTTC. Amino acid sequence: CASSWPGLAGDNEQFF.

The V gene is TRBV7-3, the J gene TRBJ1-1, with 8 bases that match TRBD1. This CDR3 is 13 amino acids long. Per germline, CDR1 SGHTA and CDR2 FQGTGA. V was clipped by 5 bases and J by 7 bases; unmatched bases: 6. The CDR3 loop is CASSPDRADEAFF. The CDR3 DNA reads TGTGCCAGCAGCCCGGACAGGGCGGATGAAGCTTTCTTT.

This chain links TRBV29-1 with TRBJ2-7, with 7 bases fitting TRBD1. Germline V gene sequence: CDR1 SQVTM, CDR2 ANQGSEA. J was trimmed by 3 bases and V by 3 bases; bases with no gene match: 8. CDR3 length: 14 residues. The CDR3 sequence is CSVDLATGSYEQYF. The DNA of the CDR3 is TGCAGCGTTGACTTAGCGACAGGGAGCTACGAGCAGTACTTC.

The chain links TRBV29-1 to TRBJ2-3; maybe TRBD2 (6 bases). V lost 7 bases to trimming and J lost 6 bases, with 11 bases between them. CDR3 size: 11 residues. Germline V lookup: CDR1 SQVTM, CDR2 ANQGSEA. Here the CDR3 DNA reads TGCAGCGCCCAACGGGGGGATACGCAGTATTTT. Amino acids: CSAQRGDTQYF.

The chain is built from TRBV29-1 and TRBJ1-1; weak D call: TRBD1 (6 bases). V lost 7 bases to trimming and J lost 1 base, with 10 bases between them. There are 12 residues in the CDR3. From germline, CDR1 is SQVTM and CDR2 ANQGSEA. Here the CDR3 DNA reads TGCAGCGGAGAGGGACAGAACACTGAAGCTTTCTTT. It codes for CSGEGQNTEAFF.